Below are 22 T cell receptor beta chains sequenced from a single sample in a study of shared clonotypes between healthy human individuals. Using immunoSEQ multiplex PCR, the repertoire was profiled, and TCRdb retains in-frame clones only, with some absent. The repertoire includes 1.4 million to 1.5 million clones, around 97% of them detected once, and about 1% sits in the top ten. Sequencing input: naive CD4+ T cells sorted from blood. Subset here: CD45RA+ positively selected. These receptors were collected from a man aged 25 to 40 in good health.

This chain connects TRBV18 to TRBJ2-7, with 9 bases fitting TRBD1. The J segment lost 3 bases and the V segment lost 5 bases, leaving 11 bases of the junction unmatched. The CDR3 covers 16 residues. The germline V gene has CDR1 KGHSH and CDR2 LQKENI. The CDR3 coding sequence is TGTGCCAGCTCATCGGAAGCCGGGACAGGGAACTACGAGCAGTACTTC. This sequence encodes CASSSEAGTGNYEQYF.

In its sample, this clone was seen once. J is TRBJ1-5 and V is TRBV10-2; 11 bases agree with TRBD1. The CDR3 length is 18 residues. V was clipped by 5 bases and J by 9 bases; unmatched bases: 18. The germline CDR1 and CDR2 sequences are WSHSY and SAAADI. The CDR3 reads CASSPLWQSDRGHLPQHF. The CDR3 coding sequence is TGCGCCAGCAGTCCACTTTGGCAGTCGGACAGGGGGCATCTGCCCCAGCATTTT.

The J gene is TRBJ1-1, the V gene TRBV28; 10 nucleotides align to TRBD1. Looked up from germline, CDR1 is MDHEN and CDR2 is SYDVKM. J was trimmed by 8 bases and V by 2 bases; bases with no gene match: 14. The CDR3 runs 17 residues. The CDR3 spells CASSLPPPDRGKMEAFF. The DNA for the CDR3 is TGTGCCAGCAGTTTACCCCCGCCGGACAGGGGGAAAATGGAAGCTTTCTTT.

The chain has TRBV19 and TRBJ1-1, with no clear D. Trimming stripped 6 bases from V and 0 bases from J, with 8 bases between. Per the germline V gene, CDR1 is LNHDA and CDR2 is SQIVND (reference sequence). The CDR3 length is 13 residues. In DNA, the CDR3 is TGTGCCAGTAGCCCCGGAGTGAACACTGAAGCTTTCTTT. It encodes CASSPGVNTEAFF.

V usage is TRBV4-3 and J usage is TRBJ2-1; 9 bases map to TRBD2. The CDR3 is 16 residues long. V was pared by 0 bases and J by 5 bases, with 5 bases of the junction left unmatched. Per the germline V gene, CDR1 is LGHNA and CDR2 is YSLEER. As DNA, the CDR3 is TGCGCCAGCAGCCAAGAAGCGGGAGGATACCACAATGAGCAGTTCTTC. Translation: CASSQEAGGYHNEQFF.

The gene calls are TRBV7-2 and TRBJ2-7, with TRBD2 matching 8 bases. Per germline, CDR1 SGHTA and CDR2 FQGNSA. The V segment lost 5 bases and the J segment 1 base; nucleotides outside the gene matches: 7. The CDR3 consists of 15 residues. The CDR3 region is CASSRSGRGSYEQYF. The CDR3 DNA reads TGTGCCAGCAGCAGAAGCGGGAGAGGTTCCTACGAGCAGTACTTC. Combining the CDR3 with reference TRBV7-2 and TRBJ2-7 gives the whole variable domain GAGVSQSPSNKVTEKGKDVELRCDPISGHTALYWYRQSLGQGLEFLIYFQGNSAPDKSGLPSDRFSAERTGGSVSTLTIQRTQQEDSAVYLCASSRSGRGSYEQYFGPGTRLTVT.

This clone was recorded once. The chain combines TRBV10-3 with TRBJ2-3; D may correspond to TRBD1 or TRBD2 (5 bases each). This CDR3 has 15 amino acids. CDR1 is ENHRY, CDR2 SYGVKD, per germline. The germline V and J ends were trimmed by 6 bases and 5 bases, with 18 bases remaining between them. The CDR3 DNA reads TGTGCCATCAGGGCAACCGGGACGATGCTAGATACGCAGTATTTT. Translated: CAIRATGTMLDTQYF.

The CDR3 nucleotides are TGCGCCAGCGCAGGGGTGCCTTACGAGCAGTACTTC. Its translation is CASAGVPYEQYF. V is TRBV10-2 and J is TRBJ2-7, with D possibly being TRBD1 (6 bases). V lost 8 bases and J 4 bases, leaving 12 bases between the germline ends. The germline gives CDR1 WSHSY, CDR2 SAAADI. CDR3 size: 12 residues.

The V gene is TRBV18, the J gene TRBJ2-7, with D perhaps TRBD1 (6 bases). The germline V and J ends were trimmed by 5 bases and 5 bases, with 16 bases remaining between them. The germline V gene encodes CDR1 KGHSH and CDR2 LQKENI. There are 14 residues in the CDR3. The CDR3 loop is CASSEQGFRDEQYF. The CDR3 DNA follows: TGTGCCAGCTCAGAGCAGGGGTTTCGAGACGAGCAGTACTTC.

The chain is built from TRBV28 and TRBJ2-7; possible D gene TRBD2, 6 bases. The CDR3 contains 15 residues. V shed 2 bases and J shed 2 bases, with 13 bases lying between them. The germline V gene has CDR1 MDHEN and CDR2 SYDVKM. This chain's CDR3 is CASSLLGTHPYEQYF. The CDR3 DNA sequence: TGTGCCAGCAGTTTACTCGGGACTCACCCCTACGAGCAGTACTTC. The full variable domain, its missing parts supplied by reference TRBV28 and TRBJ2-7, is DVKVTQSSRYLVKRTGEKVFLECVQDMDHENMFWYRQDPGLGLRLIYFSYDVKMKEKGDIPEGYSVSREKKERFSLILESASTNQTSMYLCASSLLGTHPYEQYFGPGTRLTVT.

The chain joins TRBV5-1 to TRBJ1-3; D ambiguous. V dropped 0 bases and J dropped 4 bases, with 8 bases sitting between them. CDR1 SGHRS and CDR2 YFSETQ come from the germline V gene. This CDR3 comprises 14 residues. The CDR3 sequence: CASSLEGQGNTIYF. The DNA for the CDR3 is TGCGCCAGCAGCTTGGAAGGGCAAGGAAACACCATATATTTT.

With regard to this clone: Other DNA sequences in this specimen translate into the identical CDR3. The chain recombines TRBV25-1 with TRBJ2-5; D uncertain. Germline V gene lookup returns CDR1 MGHDK and CDR2 SYGVNS. The V and J ends lost 2 bases and 5 bases respectively, with 9 bases between them. The CDR3 spans 13 residues. The CDR3 coding sequence is TGTGCCAGCAGTGAAGTGGGCCTTGAGACCCAGTACTTC. Encoded protein: CASSEVGLETQYF.

The rearrangement links TRBV6-1 to TRBJ2-1; TRBD2 agrees at 14 bases. Per the germline V gene, CDR1 is MNHNS and CDR2 is SASEGT. This CDR3 has 15 residues. V trimming: 3 bases; J trimming: 9 bases; junction bases outside the gene matches: 4. CDR3 protein: CASSEGLAGVSEQFF. The CDR3 nucleotides read TGTGCCAGCAGTGAGGGACTAGCGGGAGTTAGTGAGCAGTTCTTC.

This sequence joins TRBV11-2 and TRBJ2-4, with a possible D match to TRBD1 (6 bases). Germline values: CDR1 SGHAT, CDR2 FQNNGV. V was shortened by 4 bases and J by 6 bases, with 13 bases between the two germline ends. The CDR3 is 14 amino acids. CDR3 nucleotide sequence: TGTGCCAGCAGCTCACCCCAGGGGAGAAACATTCAGTACTTC. It specifies CASSSPQGRNIQYF. The full variable domain, with the rest looked up from reference TRBV11-2 and TRBJ2-4, is EAGVAQSPRYKIIEKRQSVAFWCNPISGHATLYWYQQILGQGPKLLIQFQNNGVVDDSQLPKDRFSAERLKGVDSTLKIQPAKLEDSAVYLCASSSPQGRNIQYFGAGTRLSVL.

The genes are TRBV6-5 and TRBJ2-1; D might be TRBD2 (6 bases). CDR3 size: 14 residues. CDR1 and CDR2 (germline): MNHEY, SVGAGI. V was trimmed by 6 bases and J by 2 bases, leaving 11 bases between them. The CDR3 DNA reads as TGTGCCAGCAGGCGGGACTCGGCCTACAATGAGCAGTTCTTC. Translated: CASRRDSAYNEQFF.

V usage is TRBV6-5 and J usage is TRBJ2-2, with D uncertain. Germline V gene sequence: CDR1 MNHEY, CDR2 SVGAGI. The V end lost 6 bases, the J end lost 0 bases, and 8 bases lay between the germline ends. The CDR3 runs to 14 residues. CDR3 amino acids: CASSEFSNTGELFF. The DNA of the CDR3 is TGTGCCAGCAGCGAGTTTTCGAACACCGGGGAGCTGTTTTTT.

This clone showed up just once. This sequence joins TRBV15 and TRBJ2-3; D not certain. The V gene lost 6 bases and the J gene lost 2 bases, with 9 bases spanning the gap. CDR3 length: 13 amino acids. Germline V lookup: CDR1 LNHNV, CDR2 YYDKDF (reference sequence). The CDR3 here is CATRAPYTDTQYF. The CDR3 region has the DNA TGTGCCACCAGGGCGCCCTACACAGATACGCAGTATTTT.

About this clone: Germline and junction disagree at one end, which may indicate a read error. This rearrangement joins TRBV18 to TRBJ1-2; 9 bases are a match to TRBD1. The CDR3 length is 17 residues. Germline V lookup: CDR1 KGHSH, CDR2 LQKENI. The CDR3 DNA reads TGTGCCAGCTCCCCCCAGGCGGGGACAGGGACTAATTATGGCTACACCTTC. Translating it yields CASSPQAGTGTNYGYTF.

J is TRBJ2-7 and V is TRBV5-4, with D unclear. This CDR3 is 13 amino acids long. V lost 5 bases, J lost 0 bases, and 9 bases lay in between. Germline lookup yields CDR1 SGHNT and CDR2 YYREEE (reference sequence). Here the CDR3 DNA reads TGTGCCAGCAGGGGTCCGGGCTCCTACGAGCAGTACTTC. This sequence encodes CASRGPGSYEQYF.

The chain employs TRBV2 and TRBJ2-6, with a possible D match to TRBD2 (6 bases). With 9 bases removed from V and 0 bases from J, the gap between germline ends came to 9 bases. The V gene's germline CDR1 is SNHLY and CDR2 FYNNEI. This CDR3 has 14 residues. DNA of the CDR3: TGTGCCAGTAGGCGGGGCTCTGGGGCCAACGTCCTGACTTTC. Translating it yields CASRRGSGANVLTF.

The chain is built from TRBV7-2 and TRBJ2-5; 7 nucleotides agree with TRBD1. CDR3 length equals 15 residues. J gave up 6 bases and V 5 bases, and 12 bases lay outside the gene matches. The germline CDR1 and CDR2 sequences are SGHTA and FQGNSA. The CDR3 coding sequence is TGTGCCAGCAGCCAACACGGGCAGGGGGTTCAGACCCAGTACTTC. Residues: CASSQHGQGVQTQYF. Variable domain in full (rest from reference TRBV7-2 and TRBJ2-5): GAGVSQSPSNKVTEKGKDVELRCDPISGHTALYWYRQSLGQGLEFLIYFQGNSAPDKSGLPSDRFSAERTGGSVSTLTIQRTQQEDSAVYLCASSQHGQGVQTQYFGPGTRLLVL.

J is TRBJ2-2 and V is TRBV5-1, with D perhaps given as TRBD1 or TRBD2 (5 bases each). V lost 4 bases to trimming and J lost 0 bases, with 13 bases between them. Germline V gene sequence: CDR1 SGHRS, CDR2 YFSETQ. CDR3 length: 16 residues. The DNA for the CDR3 is TGCGCCAGCAGCACGGCCGGGACCGCGAACACCGGGGAGCTGTTTTTT. Encoded protein: CASSTAGTANTGELFF. The variable domain in full, with the rest retrieved from reference TRBV5-1 and TRBJ2-2, is KAGVTQTPRYLIKTRGQQVTLSCSPISGHRSVSWYQQTPGQGLQFLFEYFSETQRNKGNFPGRFSGRQFSNSRSEMNVSTLELGDSALYLCASSTAGTANTGELFFGEGSRLTVL.